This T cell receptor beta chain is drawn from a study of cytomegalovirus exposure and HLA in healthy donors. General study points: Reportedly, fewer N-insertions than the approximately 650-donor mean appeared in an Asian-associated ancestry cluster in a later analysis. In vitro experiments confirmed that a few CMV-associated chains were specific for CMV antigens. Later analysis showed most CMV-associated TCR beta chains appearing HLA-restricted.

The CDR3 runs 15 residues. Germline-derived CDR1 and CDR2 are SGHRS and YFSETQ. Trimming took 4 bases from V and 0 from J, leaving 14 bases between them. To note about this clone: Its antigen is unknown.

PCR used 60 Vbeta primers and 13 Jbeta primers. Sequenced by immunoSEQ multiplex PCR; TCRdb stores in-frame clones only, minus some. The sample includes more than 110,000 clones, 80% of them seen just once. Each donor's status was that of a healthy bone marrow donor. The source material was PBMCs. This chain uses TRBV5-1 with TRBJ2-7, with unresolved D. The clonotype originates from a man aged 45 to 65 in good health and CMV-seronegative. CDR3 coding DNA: TGCGCCAGCAGCCCGGCGGTCATTATCTCCTACGAGCAGTACTTC. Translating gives CASSPAVIISYEQYF.